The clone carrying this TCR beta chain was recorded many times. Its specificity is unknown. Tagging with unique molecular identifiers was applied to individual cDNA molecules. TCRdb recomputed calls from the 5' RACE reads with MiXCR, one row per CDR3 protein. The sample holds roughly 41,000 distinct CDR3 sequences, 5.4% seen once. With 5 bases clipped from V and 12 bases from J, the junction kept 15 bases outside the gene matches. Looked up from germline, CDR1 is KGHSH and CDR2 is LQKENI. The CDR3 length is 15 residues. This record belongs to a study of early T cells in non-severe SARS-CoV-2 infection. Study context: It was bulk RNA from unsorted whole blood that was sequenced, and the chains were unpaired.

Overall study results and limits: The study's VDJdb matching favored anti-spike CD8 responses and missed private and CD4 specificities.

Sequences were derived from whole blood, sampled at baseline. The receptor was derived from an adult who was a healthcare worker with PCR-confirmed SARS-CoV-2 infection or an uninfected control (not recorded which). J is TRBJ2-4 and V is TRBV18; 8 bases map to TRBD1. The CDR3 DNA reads TGTGCCAGCTCAGGAGCCGGGACAGGCTCGAGGGATCAGTACTTC. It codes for CASSGAGTGSRDQYF.